The present entry profiles one TCR beta chain with its context. No antigen is known for it. The CDR3 sequence is 12 residues long. V lost 7 bases to trimming and J lost 6 bases, with 12 bases between them. CDR1 and CDR2 from the germline V gene are MNHEY and SMNVEV (reference sequence). This sample is drawn from a study of T cell responses to AZD1222 COVID-19 vaccine. Study-wide results and limits: Most donors were white British, females outnumbered males, and clonal diversity was possibly underestimated.

The method was immunoSEQ multiplex PCR; TCRdb's version includes in-frame clones alone and lacks a portion of them. The sample has around 160,000 clones, 90% to 95% seen once; the top ten hold approximately 3.9%. This chain uses TRBV27 with TRBJ1-2; a weak D match, TRBD1 (6 bases). The sample in question was peripheral blood, obtained 28 days after the second AZD1222 dose. The receptor was isolated from an adult who received the AZD1222 COVID-19 vaccine. The CDR3 coding sequence is TGTGCCAGCAAAACCGGGACAAATGGCTACACCTTC. Translated, it gives CASKTGTNGYTF.